This entry features one T cell receptor (beta chain) sequence. Antigen specificity is unknown. The second PCR ran about 6 to 12 cycles with a sample-barcoded 5' primer and J-beta primers. TCRdb re-called the 5' RACE reads with MiXCR, one entry per CDR3 protein. The table has under 700,000 distinct CDR3 sequences, 24% seen once; the top ten hold just under 9%. V shed 5 bases and J 2 bases; nucleotides not matched to a gene: 8. Germline CDR1 reads DFQATT; CDR2 reads SNEGSKA (reference sequence). The CDR3 has 15 amino acids. This entry belongs to a study of blood T cells in healthy people across ages. Study-wide points: Since the PBMCs were unsorted, naive and antigen-experienced cells could not be conclusively compared.

Separately, the same data were catalogued under a study of T cells of mothers and their children. This second report adds: Samples came from three healthy Caucasian mothers and their six children. Sample barcodes and 2-4 random nucleotides came from the second PCR's M1S primer.

The chain recombines TRBV20-1 with TRBJ1-5; 8 nucleotides align to TRBD1. The source material was blood. The TCR comes from a boy aged 5 to 17 in good health. Written as DNA, the CDR3 is TGCAGTGCTTCGATGACAGGGGCCCGCAATCAGCCCCAGCATTTT. It codes for CSASMTGARNQPQHF.